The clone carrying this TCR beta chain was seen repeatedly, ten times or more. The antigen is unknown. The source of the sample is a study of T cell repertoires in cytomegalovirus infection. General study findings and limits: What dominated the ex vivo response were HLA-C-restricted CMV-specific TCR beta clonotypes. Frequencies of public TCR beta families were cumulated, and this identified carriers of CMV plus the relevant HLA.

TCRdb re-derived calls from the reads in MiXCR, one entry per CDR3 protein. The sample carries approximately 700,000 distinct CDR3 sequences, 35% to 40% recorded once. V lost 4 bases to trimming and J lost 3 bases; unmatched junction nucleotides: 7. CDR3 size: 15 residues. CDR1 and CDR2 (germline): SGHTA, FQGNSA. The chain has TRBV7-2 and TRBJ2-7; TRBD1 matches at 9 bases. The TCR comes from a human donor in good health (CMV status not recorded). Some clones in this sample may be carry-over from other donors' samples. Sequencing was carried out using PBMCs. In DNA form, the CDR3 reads TGTGCCAGCAGCTACCCGGGACAGGGCTTCTACGAGCAGTACTTC. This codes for CASSYPGQGFYEQYF.